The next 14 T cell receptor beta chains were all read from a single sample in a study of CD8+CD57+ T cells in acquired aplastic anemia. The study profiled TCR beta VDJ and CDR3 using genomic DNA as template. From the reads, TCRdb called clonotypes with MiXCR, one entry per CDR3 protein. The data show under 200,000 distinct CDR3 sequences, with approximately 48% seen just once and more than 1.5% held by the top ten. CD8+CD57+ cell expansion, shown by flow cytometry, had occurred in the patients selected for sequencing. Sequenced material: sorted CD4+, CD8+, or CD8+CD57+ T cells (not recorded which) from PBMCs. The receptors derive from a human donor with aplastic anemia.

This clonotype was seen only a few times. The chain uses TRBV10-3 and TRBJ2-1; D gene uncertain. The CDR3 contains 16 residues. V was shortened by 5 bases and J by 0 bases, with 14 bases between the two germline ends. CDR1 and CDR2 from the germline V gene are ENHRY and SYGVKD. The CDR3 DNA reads TGTGCCATCAGTTCCTCGACTGGAAGCTCCTACAATGAGCAGTTCTTC. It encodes CAISSSTGSSYNEQFF.

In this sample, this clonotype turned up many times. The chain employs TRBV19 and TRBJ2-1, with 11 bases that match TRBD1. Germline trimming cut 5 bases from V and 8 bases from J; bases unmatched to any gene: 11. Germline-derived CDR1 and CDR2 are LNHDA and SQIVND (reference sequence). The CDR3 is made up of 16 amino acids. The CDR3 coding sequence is TGTGCCAGTAGTCCCCGGACAGGGGGCGCAGTCCATGAGCAGTTCTTC. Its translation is CASSPRTGGAVHEQFF.

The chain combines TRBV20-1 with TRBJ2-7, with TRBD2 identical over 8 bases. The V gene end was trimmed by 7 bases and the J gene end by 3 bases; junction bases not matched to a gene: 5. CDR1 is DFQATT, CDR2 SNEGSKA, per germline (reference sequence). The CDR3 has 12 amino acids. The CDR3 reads CSGGAGGYEQYF. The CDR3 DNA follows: TGCAGTGGCGGGGCGGGGGGCTACGAGCAGTACTTC.

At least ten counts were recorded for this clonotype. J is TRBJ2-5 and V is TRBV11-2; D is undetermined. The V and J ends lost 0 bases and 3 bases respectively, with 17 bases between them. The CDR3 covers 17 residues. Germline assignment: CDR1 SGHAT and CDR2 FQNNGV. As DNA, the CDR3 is TGTGCCAGCAGCTTAGATCCCCCCAGGCACCCCAAAGAGACCCAGTACTTC. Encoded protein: CASSLDPPRHPKETQYF. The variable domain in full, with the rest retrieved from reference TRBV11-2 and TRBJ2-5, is EAGVAQSPRYKIIEKRQSVAFWCNPISGHATLYWYQQILGQGPKLLIQFQNNGVVDDSQLPKDRFSAERLKGVDSTLKIQPAKLEDSAVYLCASSLDPPRHPKETQYFGPGTRLLVL.

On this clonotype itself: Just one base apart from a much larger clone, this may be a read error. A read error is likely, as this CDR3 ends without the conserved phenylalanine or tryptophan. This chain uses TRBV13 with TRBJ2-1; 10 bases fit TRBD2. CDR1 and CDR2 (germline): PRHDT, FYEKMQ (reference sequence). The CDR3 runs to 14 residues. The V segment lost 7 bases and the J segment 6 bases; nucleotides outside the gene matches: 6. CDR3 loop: CASTQAGGPNEQFL. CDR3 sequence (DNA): TGTGCCAGCACCCAAGCGGGGGGGCCCAATGAGCAGTTCCTC.

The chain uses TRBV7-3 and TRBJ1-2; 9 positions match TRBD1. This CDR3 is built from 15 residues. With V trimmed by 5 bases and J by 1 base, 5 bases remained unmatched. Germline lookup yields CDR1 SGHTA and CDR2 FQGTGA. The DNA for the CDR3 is TGTGCCAGCAGCCGTGGACAGGGGAATAACTATGGCTACACCTTC. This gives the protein CASSRGQGNNYGYTF.

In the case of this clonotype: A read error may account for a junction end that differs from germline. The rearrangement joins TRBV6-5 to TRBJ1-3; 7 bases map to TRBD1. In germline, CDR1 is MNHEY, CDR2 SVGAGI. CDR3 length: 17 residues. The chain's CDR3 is CASSYSDRTSSGNTIHF. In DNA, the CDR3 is TGTGCCAGCAGTTACTCGGACAGGACGAGCTCTGGCAACACCATACATTTT.

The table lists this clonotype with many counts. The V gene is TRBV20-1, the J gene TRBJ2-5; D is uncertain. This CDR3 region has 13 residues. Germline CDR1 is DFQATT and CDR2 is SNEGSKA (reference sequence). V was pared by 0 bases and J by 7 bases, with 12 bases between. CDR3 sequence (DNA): TGCAGTGCTAGAGATGGCGACTCTGGGACCCAGTACTTC. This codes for CSARDGDSGTQYF.

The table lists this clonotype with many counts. The CDR3 spells CASTRGAPYNEQFF. CDR3 bases: TGTGCCAGCACCAGGGGGGCGCCCTACAATGAGCAGTTCTTC. This sequence joins TRBV12-3 or TRBV12-4 and TRBJ2-1; tentative D call: TRBD1 (7 bases). The CDR3 covers 14 residues. Trimming removed 7 bases at V and 2 bases at J, with 12 bases between.

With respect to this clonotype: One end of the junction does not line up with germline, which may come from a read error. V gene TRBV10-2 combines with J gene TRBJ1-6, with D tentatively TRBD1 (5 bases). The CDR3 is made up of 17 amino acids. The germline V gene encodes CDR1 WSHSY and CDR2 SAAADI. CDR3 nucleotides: TGCGCCAGCAGTTACGATTGGGGGGGACCCTATAGTTCACCCCTCCACTTT. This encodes CASSYDWGGPYSSPLHF.

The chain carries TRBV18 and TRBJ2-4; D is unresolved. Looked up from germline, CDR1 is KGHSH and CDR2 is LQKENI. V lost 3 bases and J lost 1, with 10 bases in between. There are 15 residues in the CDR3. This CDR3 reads CASSPSDSAKNIQYF. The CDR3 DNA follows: TGTGCCAGCTCACCCTCTGATAGTGCCAAAAACATTCAGTACTTC.

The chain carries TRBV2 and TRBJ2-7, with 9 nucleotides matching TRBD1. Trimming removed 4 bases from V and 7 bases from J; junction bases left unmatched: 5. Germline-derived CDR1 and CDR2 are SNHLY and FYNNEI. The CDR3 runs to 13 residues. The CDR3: CASSGTGAKEQYF. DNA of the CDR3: TGTGCCAGCAGTGGGACAGGGGCGAAGGAGCAGTACTTC. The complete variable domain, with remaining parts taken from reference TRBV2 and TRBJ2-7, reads EPEVTQTPSHQVTQMGQEVILRCVPISNHLYFYWYRQILGQKVEFLVSFYNNEISEKSEIFDDQFSVERPDGSNFTLKIRSTKLEDSAMYFCASSGTGAKEQYFGPGTRLTVT.

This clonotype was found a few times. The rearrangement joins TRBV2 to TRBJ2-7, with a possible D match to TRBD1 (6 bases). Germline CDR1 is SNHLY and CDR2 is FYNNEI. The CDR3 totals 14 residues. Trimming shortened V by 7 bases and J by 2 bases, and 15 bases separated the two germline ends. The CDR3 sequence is CASTRDGTTYEQYF. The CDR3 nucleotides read TGTGCCAGCACGAGGGACGGGACAACCTACGAGCAGTACTTC.

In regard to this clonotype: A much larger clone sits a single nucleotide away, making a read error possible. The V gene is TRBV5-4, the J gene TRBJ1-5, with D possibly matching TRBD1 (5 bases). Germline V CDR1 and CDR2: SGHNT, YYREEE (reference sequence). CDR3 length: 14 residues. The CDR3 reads CASSRGGSGQPQRF. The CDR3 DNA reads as TGTGCCAGCAGTCGCGGGGGTTCGGGTCAGCCCCAGCGTTTT.